This T cell receptor (beta chain) is from a study of neoadjuvant nivolumab and ipilimumab in lung cancer. Study-wide context: Nivolumab 3 mg/kg was given days 1, 15 and 29, plus ipilimumab 1 mg/kg day 1 in combination.

The sample holds one count of this clone. The protocol was immunoSEQ multiplex PCR, while the TCRdb copy is restricted to in-frame clones and leaves out a portion. The sample lists more than 8,500 clones, around 77% occurring once. The CDR3 has 14 amino acids. The V gene end was trimmed by 4 bases and the J gene end by 5 bases; junction bases not matched to a gene: 3. Germline V gene sequence: CDR1 SGHNT, CDR2 YYREEE (reference sequence). This chain links TRBV5-4 with TRBJ1-1, with 12 bases aligning to TRBD1. This specimen consisted of tumor tissue, obtained after neoadjuvant nivolumab, alone or with ipilimumab, at or shortly before surgery. This receptor was identified in an adult with non-small cell lung cancer. Some clones in this sample may be carry-over from other donors' samples. The CDR3 DNA sequence: TGTGCCAGCAGCCCGGGACAGGGGGCGACTGAAGCTTTCTTT. This sequence encodes CASSPGQGATEAFF.